Each of the 29 T cell receptor beta chains below was sequenced from the same sample in a study of T cells after somatic rescue of genetic block. Produced via immunoSEQ multiplex PCR; TCRdb's table is partial and in-frame only. The sample lists more than 12,000 clones; around 70% were seen once. Sequencing was carried out using peripheral blood mononuclear cells (PBMCs). These receptors came from a boy between 5 and 17 years old.

In this sample, this clone turned up once. This chain connects TRBV6-5 to TRBJ2-7; 9 positions match TRBD2. This CDR3 spans 16 amino acids. CDR1 is MNHEY and CDR2 is SVGAGI in the germline V gene. V shed 0 bases and J 1 base; nucleotides not matched to a gene: 4. The CDR3 spells CASSYSSAGGSYEQYF. CDR3 coding DNA: TGTGCCAGCAGTTACTCGAGCGCGGGGGGGTCCTACGAGCAGTACTTC.

The chain carries TRBV10-3 and TRBJ2-1, with TRBD2 matching over 11 bases. This CDR3 comprises 13 residues. V gave up 8 bases and J gave up 7 bases; unmatched junction bases: 4. The germline gives CDR1 ENHRY, CDR2 SYGVKD. CDR3 sequence reads: CAIGTSGLNEQFF. Written as DNA, the CDR3 is TGTGCCATCGGGACTAGCGGACTTAATGAGCAGTTCTTC.

In this sample, this clone turned up a few times. The V call is TRBV6-5, the J call TRBJ2-3, with 13 bases aligning to TRBD2. Germline lookup yields CDR1 MNHEY and CDR2 SVGAGI. With V trimmed by 5 bases and J by 4 bases, 0 bases remained unmatched. The CDR3 runs to 14 residues. CDR3 in amino acids: CASSGTSGADTQYF. The CDR3 DNA is TGTGCCAGCAGTGGGACTAGCGGGGCAGATACGCAGTATTTT.

Sample share makes this clone medium-sized. V gene TRBV28 combines with J gene TRBJ2-7; 8 bases map to TRBD2. The J segment lost 8 bases and the V segment lost 3 bases, leaving 12 bases of the junction unmatched. Germline lookup yields CDR1 MDHEN and CDR2 SYDVKM. The CDR3 is made up of 15 amino acids. CDR3 nucleotides: TGTGCCAGCAGTTTTCGCGCGGGAGGTAATTTGCAGCAGTACTTC. Encoded protein: CASSFRAGGNLQQYF.

The CDR3 DNA sequence: TGTGCCAGCATCGGACTAGCGGGGGGCCGGACAGATACGCAGTATTTT. Residues: CASIGLAGGRTDTQYF. The chain recombines TRBV28 with TRBJ2-3, with 14 bases identical to TRBD2. The CDR3 has 16 amino acids. The germline V gene has CDR1 MDHEN and CDR2 SYDVKM. V was clipped by 7 bases and J by 3 bases; unmatched bases: 6.

The V call is TRBV9, the J call TRBJ1-3; D not resolved. The CDR3 consists of 16 residues. V lost 5 bases, J lost 4 bases, and 19 bases lay in between. Germline values: CDR1 SGDLS, CDR2 YYNGEE. In DNA form, the CDR3 reads TGTGCCAGCAGTCTTGAAGGGTCTCGGGGAGGAAACACCATATATTTT. It yields the protein CASSLEGSRGGNTIYF.

The chain is built from TRBV10-3 and TRBJ2-4, with D uncertain. Trimming removed 0 bases at V and 0 bases at J, with 12 bases between. This CDR3 region has 17 residues. The V gene's germline CDR1 is ENHRY and CDR2 SYGVKD. The CDR3 bases are TGTGCCATCAGTGAGTCTGAGGCTCCCCAAGCCAAAAACATTCAGTACTTC. Translation: CAISESEAPQAKNIQYF.

This clone has more than one count but fewer than ten. The chain recombines TRBV6-1 with TRBJ1-2, with D possibly TRBD1 on 5 matching bases. The CDR3 consists of 14 residues. Germline-derived CDR1 and CDR2 are MNHNS and SASEGT. The germline V and J ends were trimmed by 4 bases and 4 bases, with 13 bases remaining between them. The CDR3 DNA is TGTGCCAGCAGTGTAACCCGCAGGGCCTATGGCTACACCTTC. As protein: CASSVTRRAYGYTF.

This chain uses TRBV5-1 with TRBJ2-7; no definite D call. The CDR3 length is 14 residues. Trimming left V 4 bases short and J 4 bases short, with 15 bases between. CDR1 is SGHRS, CDR2 YFSETQ, per germline. CDR3: CASSRAGSLYEQYF. CDR3 nucleotide sequence: TGCGCCAGCAGCCGCGCAGGCAGCTTGTACGAGCAGTACTTC.

This chain uses TRBV18 with TRBJ2-5; 11 bases match TRBD2. The germline V gene encodes CDR1 KGHSH and CDR2 LQKENI. With 4 bases clipped from V and 4 bases from J, the junction kept 2 bases outside the gene matches. This CDR3 has 14 residues. DNA of the CDR3: TGTGCCAGCTCACTTGGGACTAGCGGAGAGACCCAGTACTTC. It codes for CASSLGTSGETQYF.

The chain employs TRBV29-1 and TRBJ1-4, with 8 bases aligning to TRBD1. This CDR3 has 13 amino acids. From germline, CDR1 is SQVTM and CDR2 ANQGSEA. V lost 4 bases, J lost 5 bases, and 3 bases stayed unmatched. The chain's CDR3 is CSVVRQGNEKLFF. The DNA of the CDR3 is TGCAGCGTTGTTAGACAGGGGAATGAAAAACTGTTTTTT.

Written as DNA, the CDR3 is TGTGCCAGCAGTCCACCAGGGTGGACTGAAGCTTTCTTT. This codes for CASSPPGWTEAFF. The V gene is TRBV6-6, the J gene TRBJ1-1, with D possibly being TRBD1 (5 bases). V lost 5 bases and J lost 5, with 12 bases in between. CDR3 length equals 13 residues. Looked up from germline, CDR1 is MNHNY and CDR2 is SVGAGI (reference sequence).

This clone has a handful of counts. J is TRBJ2-3 and V is TRBV5-4; 8 nucleotides line up with TRBD1. V lost 3 bases, J lost 5 bases, and 8 bases stayed unmatched. Looked up from germline, CDR1 is SGHNT and CDR2 is YYREEE (reference sequence). The CDR3 has 15 residues. CDR3 bases: TGTGCCAGCAGCTCACCCGGGACAGGAGAAGATACGCAGTATTTT. It encodes CASSSPGTGEDTQYF.

This clone occurred a few times. V gene TRBV5-6 combines with J gene TRBJ2-7; TRBD2 matches 12 bases. The trim removed 3 bases at V and 5 bases at J, leaving 3 bases unmatched. The CDR3 spans 14 residues. Germline values: CDR1 SGHDT, CDR2 YYEEEE. The CDR3 region is CASSSTSGSHEQYF. The DNA for the CDR3 is TGTGCCAGCAGCTCGACTAGCGGGAGCCACGAGCAGTACTTC.

This rearrangement joins TRBV5-5 to TRBJ2-7; D gene uncertain. V was clipped by 0 bases and J by 0 bases, with 7 bases between them. The CDR3 length is 14 residues. Germline lookup yields CDR1 SGHKS and CDR2 YYEKEE (reference sequence). The CDR3, as DNA: TGTGCCAGCAGCTTGGCAGCCTCCTCCTACGAGCAGTACTTC. Translated: CASSLAASSYEQYF.

The chain is built from TRBV19 and TRBJ1-5; tentative D call: TRBD1 (6 bases). The CDR3 consists of 17 residues. In germline, CDR1 is LNHDA, CDR2 SQIVND (reference sequence). The germline V and J ends were trimmed by 4 bases and 0 bases, with 16 bases remaining between them. CDR3: CASSNVGTKYSNQPQHF. The CDR3 DNA reads as TGTGCCAGTAGTAACGTAGGGACAAAGTATAGCAATCAGCCCCAGCATTTT.

This clone was found a few times. This rearrangement joins TRBV6-6 to TRBJ1-2, with no clear D. The CDR3 runs to 12 residues. V lost 0 bases to trimming and J lost 8 bases, with 7 bases between them. Germline V lookup: CDR1 MNHNY, CDR2 SVGAGI (reference sequence). DNA of the CDR3: TGTGCCAGCAGTTACTCGGAGAGAGGCTACACCTTC. Its translation: CASSYSERGYTF.

CDR3 region: CASQITNTQSRANVLTF. In DNA, the CDR3 is TGTGCCAGCCAAATTACCAATACACAAAGTCGGGCCAACGTCCTGACTTTC. The V gene is TRBV5-6, the J gene TRBJ2-6; D is undetermined. V lost 7 bases and J lost 5, with 22 bases in between. Germline V gene sequence: CDR1 SGHDT, CDR2 YYEEEE. The CDR3 spans 17 residues.

V usage is TRBV5-4 and J usage is TRBJ2-1; possible D gene TRBD2, 6 bases. CDR1 and CDR2 from the germline V gene are SGHNT and YYREEE (reference sequence). The V gene lost 5 bases and the J gene lost 8 bases, with 17 bases spanning the gap. The CDR3 contains 14 residues. The CDR3 DNA follows: TGTGCCAGCAGTTTACTAGCAGATATCTATGAGCAGTTCTTC. Its protein product is CASSLLADIYEQFF.

This clone was seen once. This chain links TRBV7-6 with TRBJ2-3, with D possibly being TRBD1 or TRBD2 (5 bases each). This CDR3 region has 15 residues. Germline CDR1 is SGHVS and CDR2 is FNYEAQ. Deletions cut 2 bases from V and 6 bases from J, with 15 bases between. In nucleotides, the CDR3 is TGTGCCAGCAGCTTACAGGGATGGAGGCCGGATACGCAGTATTTT. Encoded protein: CASSLQGWRPDTQYF.

This clone was seen just once. The gene calls are TRBV28 and TRBJ2-7; 7 bases are shared with TRBD1. The trim removed 7 bases at V and 3 bases at J, leaving 18 bases unmatched. This CDR3 region has 17 residues. Germline V CDR1 and CDR2: MDHEN, SYDVKM. CDR3 nucleotides: TGTGCCAGCACCAGCCGGGACAGCCTAGTTAGCAACTACGAGCAGTACTTC. It yields the protein CASTSRDSLVSNYEQYF.

For this clone: This likely comes from a read error, as the CDR3 has no conserved phenylalanine or tryptophan at its end. J is TRBJ1-6 and V is TRBV9; 7 bases agree with TRBD1. Germline trimming cut 1 base from V and 9 bases from J; bases unmatched to any gene: 4. Germline V CDR1 and CDR2: SGDLS, YYNGEE. The CDR3 contains 14 residues. CDR3 protein: CASSVNRGLSPLHL. CDR3 nucleotides: TGTGCCAGCAGCGTAAACAGGGGCCTTTCACCCCTCCACCTT.

This chain joins TRBV25-1 and TRBJ1-1, with 9 bases that match TRBD1. The CDR3 sequence is 17 residues long. V was pared by 2 bases and J by 4 bases, with 11 bases of the junction left unmatched. CDR1 is MGHDK and CDR2 is SYGVNS in the germline V gene. CDR3 coding DNA: TGTGCCAGCAGTGAAACCCGGAGATGGACAGGGGCCACTGAAGCTTTCTTT. As protein: CASSETRRWTGATEAFF.

V usage is TRBV9 and J usage is TRBJ2-2; TRBD1 might be the D (6 bases). Trimming took off 2 bases at V and 7 bases at J, with 12 bases between the two ends. In germline, CDR1 is SGDLS, CDR2 YYNGEE. The CDR3 loop spans 14 amino acids. The CDR3 DNA reads as TGTGCCAGCAGCGTTATATCAGGGGTCGGGGAGCTGTTTTTT. Its translation: CASSVISGVGELFF. Together with reference TRBV9 and TRBJ2-2, the CDR3 gives the full variable domain: DSGVTQTPKHLITATGQRVTLRCSPRSGDLSVYWYQQSLDQGLQFLIQYYNGEERAKGNILERFSAQQFPDLHSELNLSSLELGDSALYFCASSVISGVGELFFGEGSRLTVL.

This sequence joins TRBV30 and TRBJ1-5; no clear D gene. With 1 base removed from V and 4 bases from J, the gap between germline ends came to 11 bases. The CDR3 sequence is 14 residues long. CDR1 GTSNPN and CDR2 SVGIG come from the germline V gene (reference sequence). CDR3 bases: TGTGCCTGGAGTGAATTCGCCCCTAATCAGCCCCAGCATTTT. Residues: CAWSEFAPNQPQHF.

This chain connects TRBV7-9 to TRBJ1-4, with 7 nucleotides matching TRBD1. CDR1 and CDR2 (germline): SEHNR, FQNEAQ (reference sequence). Unmatched junction bases numbered 6, after V lost 2 bases and J lost 3 bases. The CDR3 is 16 residues long. The CDR3 region has the DNA TGTGCCAGCAGCTTAACCGGGACAGTTTCTAATGAAAAACTGTTTTTT. Residues: CASSLTGTVSNEKLFF. The full variable domain, its missing parts supplied by reference TRBV7-9 and TRBJ1-4, is DTGVSQNPRHKITKRGQNVTFRCDPISEHNRLYWYRQTLGQGPEFLTYFQNEAQLEKSRLLSDRFSAERPKGSFSTLEIQRTEQGDSAMYLCASSLTGTVSNEKLFFGSGTQLSVL.

The rearrangement joins TRBV6-1 to TRBJ2-7; TRBD1 matches at 10 bases. V shed 7 bases and J 5 bases; nucleotides not matched to a gene: 8. The length of the CDR3 is 14 residues. Germline loops: CDR1 MNHNS, CDR2 SASEGT. Here the CDR3 reads CASTRQGAKNEQYF. The CDR3 bases are TGTGCCAGCACCAGACAGGGGGCGAAGAACGAGCAGTACTTC.

By its share, this clone is medium-sized. V is TRBV27 and J is TRBJ1-1; possibly TRBD1 for D (6 bases). Germline CDR1 and CDR2: MNHEY and SMNVEV (reference sequence). Trimming stripped 0 bases from V and 2 bases from J, with 10 bases between. CDR3 length: 15 amino acids. As DNA, the CDR3 is TGTGCCAGCAGTTTATCTGCAGGGGCCAACACTGAAGCTTTCTTT. It is translated as CASSLSAGANTEAFF.

CDR3 sequence: CASSLDWRETQYF. The CDR3 DNA is TGTGCCAGCAGCTTAGATTGGCGGGAGACCCAGTACTTC. The rearrangement links TRBV11-2 to TRBJ2-5; D call uncertain. CDR1 and CDR2 (germline): SGHAT, FQNNGV. Trimming stripped 0 bases from V and 5 bases from J, with 7 bases between. The CDR3 is 13 residues long. Full variable domain (rest looked up from reference TRBV11-2 and TRBJ2-5): EAGVAQSPRYKIIEKRQSVAFWCNPISGHATLYWYQQILGQGPKLLIQFQNNGVVDDSQLPKDRFSAERLKGVDSTLKIQPAKLEDSAVYLCASSLDWRETQYFGPGTRLLVL.